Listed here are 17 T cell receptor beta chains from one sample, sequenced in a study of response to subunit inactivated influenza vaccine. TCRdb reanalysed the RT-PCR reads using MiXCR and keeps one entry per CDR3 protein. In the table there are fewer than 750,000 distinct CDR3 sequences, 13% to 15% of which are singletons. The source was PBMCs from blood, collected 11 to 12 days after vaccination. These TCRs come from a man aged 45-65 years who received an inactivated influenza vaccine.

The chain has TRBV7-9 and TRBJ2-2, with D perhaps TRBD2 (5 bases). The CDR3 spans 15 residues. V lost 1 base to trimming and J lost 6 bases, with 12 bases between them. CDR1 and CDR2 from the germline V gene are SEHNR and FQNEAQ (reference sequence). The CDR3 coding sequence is TGTGCCAGCAGCTTAGTCGGAGGTCCCGCCGGGGAGCTGTTTTTT. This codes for CASSLVGGPAGELFF.

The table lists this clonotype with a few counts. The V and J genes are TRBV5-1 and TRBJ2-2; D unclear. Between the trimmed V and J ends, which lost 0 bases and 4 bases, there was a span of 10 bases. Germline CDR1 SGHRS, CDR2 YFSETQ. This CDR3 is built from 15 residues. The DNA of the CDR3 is TGCGCCAGCAGCTTGGCCGGACCGCTCACCGGGGAGCTGTTTTTT. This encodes CASSLAGPLTGELFF.

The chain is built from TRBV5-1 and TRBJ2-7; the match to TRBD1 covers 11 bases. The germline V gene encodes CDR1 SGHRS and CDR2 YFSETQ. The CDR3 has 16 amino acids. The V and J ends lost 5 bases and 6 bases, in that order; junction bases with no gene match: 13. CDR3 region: CASSTTTGTGGREQYF. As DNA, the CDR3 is TGCGCCAGCAGTACCACTACCGGGACAGGGGGGCGCGAGCAGTACTTC.

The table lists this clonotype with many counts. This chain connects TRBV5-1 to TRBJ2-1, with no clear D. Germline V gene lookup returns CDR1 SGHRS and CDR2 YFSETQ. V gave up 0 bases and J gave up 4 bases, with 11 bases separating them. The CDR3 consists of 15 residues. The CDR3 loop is CASSLADRSYNEQFF. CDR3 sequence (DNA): TGCGCCAGCAGCTTGGCCGATCGTAGTTACAATGAGCAGTTCTTC.

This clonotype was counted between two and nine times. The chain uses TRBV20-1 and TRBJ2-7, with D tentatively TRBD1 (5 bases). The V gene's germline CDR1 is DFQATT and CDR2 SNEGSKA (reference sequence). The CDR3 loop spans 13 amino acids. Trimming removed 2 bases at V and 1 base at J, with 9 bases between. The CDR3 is CSARPTVSYEQYF. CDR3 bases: TGCAGTGCTAGACCGACAGTTTCCTACGAGCAGTACTTC.

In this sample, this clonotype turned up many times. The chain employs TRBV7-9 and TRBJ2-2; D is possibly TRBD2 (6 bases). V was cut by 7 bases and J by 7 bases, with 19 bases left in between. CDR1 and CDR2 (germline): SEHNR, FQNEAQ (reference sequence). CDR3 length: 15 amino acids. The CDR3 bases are TGTGCCAGCAACTTTCTCTCGAGCGGGCACGGGGAGCTGTTTTTT. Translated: CASNFLSSGHGELFF.

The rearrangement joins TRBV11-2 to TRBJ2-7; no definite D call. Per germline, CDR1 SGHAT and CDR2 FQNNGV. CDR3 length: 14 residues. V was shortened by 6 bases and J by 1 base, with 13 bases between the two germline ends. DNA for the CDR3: TGTGCCAGCAGACCTGGCGGCAGATCCTACGAGCAGTACTTC. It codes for CASRPGGRSYEQYF. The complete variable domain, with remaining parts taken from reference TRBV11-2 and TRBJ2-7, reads EAGVAQSPRYKIIEKRQSVAFWCNPISGHATLYWYQQILGQGPKLLIQFQNNGVVDDSQLPKDRFSAERLKGVDSTLKIQPAKLEDSAVYLCASRPGGRSYEQYFGPGTRLTVT.

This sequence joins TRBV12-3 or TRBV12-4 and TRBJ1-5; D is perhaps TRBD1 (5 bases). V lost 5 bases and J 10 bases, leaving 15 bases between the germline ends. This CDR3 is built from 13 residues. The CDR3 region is CASSPGTFTPQHF. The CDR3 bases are TGTGCCAGCAGTCCCGGGACCTTTACCCCCCAGCATTTT.

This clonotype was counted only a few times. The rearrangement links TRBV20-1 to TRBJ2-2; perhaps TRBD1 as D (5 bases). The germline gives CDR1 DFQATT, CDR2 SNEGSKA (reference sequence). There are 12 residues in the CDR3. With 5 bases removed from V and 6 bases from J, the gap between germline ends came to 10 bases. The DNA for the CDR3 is TGCAGTGCTTTTAAAGGGGCCGGGGAGCTGTTTTTT. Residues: CSAFKGAGELFF.

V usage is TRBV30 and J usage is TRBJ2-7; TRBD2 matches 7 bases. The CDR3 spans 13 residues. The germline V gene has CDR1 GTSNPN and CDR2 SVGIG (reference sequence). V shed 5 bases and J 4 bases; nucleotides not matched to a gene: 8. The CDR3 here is CAWSAGVGYEQYF. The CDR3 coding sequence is TGTGCCTGGTCGGCGGGAGTAGGTTACGAGCAGTACTTC.

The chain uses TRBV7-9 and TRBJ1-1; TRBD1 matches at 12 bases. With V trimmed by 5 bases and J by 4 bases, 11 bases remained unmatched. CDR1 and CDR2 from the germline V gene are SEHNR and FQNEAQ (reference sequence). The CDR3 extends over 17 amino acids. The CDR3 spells CASSPRDRGPMSTEAFF. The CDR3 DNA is TGTGCCAGCAGCCCCCGGGACAGGGGGCCGATGAGCACTGAAGCTTTCTTT.

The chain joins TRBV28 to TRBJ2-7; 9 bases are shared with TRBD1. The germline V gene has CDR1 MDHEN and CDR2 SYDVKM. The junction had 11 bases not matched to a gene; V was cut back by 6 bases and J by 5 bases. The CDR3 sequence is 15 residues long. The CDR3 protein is CASSPTGGRRNEQYF. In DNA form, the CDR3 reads TGTGCCAGCAGCCCGACAGGGGGTAGGAGGAACGAGCAGTACTTC.

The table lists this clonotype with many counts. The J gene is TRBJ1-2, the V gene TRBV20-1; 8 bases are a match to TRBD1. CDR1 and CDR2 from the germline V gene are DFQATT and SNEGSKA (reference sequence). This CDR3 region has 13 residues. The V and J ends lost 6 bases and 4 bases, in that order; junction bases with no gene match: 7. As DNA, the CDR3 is TGCAGTGCGGATGGCGGGACAGGCTATGGCTACACCTTC. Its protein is CSADGGTGYGYTF.

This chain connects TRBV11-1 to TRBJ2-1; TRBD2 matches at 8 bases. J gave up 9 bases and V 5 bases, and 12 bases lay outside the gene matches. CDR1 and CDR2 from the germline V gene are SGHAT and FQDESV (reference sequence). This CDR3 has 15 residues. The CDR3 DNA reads TGTGCCAGCAGCCACCGGACTAGCAGGTGGGGTGAGCAGTTCTTC. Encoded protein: CASSHRTSRWGEQFF.

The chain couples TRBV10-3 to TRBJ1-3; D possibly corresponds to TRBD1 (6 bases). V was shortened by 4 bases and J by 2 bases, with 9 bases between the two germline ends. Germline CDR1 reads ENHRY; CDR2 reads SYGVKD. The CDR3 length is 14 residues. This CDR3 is CAISGGAPGNTIYF. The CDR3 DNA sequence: TGTGCCATCAGTGGGGGGGCGCCTGGAAACACCATATATTTT.

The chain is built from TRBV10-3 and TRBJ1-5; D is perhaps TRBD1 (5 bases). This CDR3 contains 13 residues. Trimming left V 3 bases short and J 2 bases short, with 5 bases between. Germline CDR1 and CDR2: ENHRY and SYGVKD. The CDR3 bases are TGTGCCATCAGTGACAGGGGCAATCAGCCCCAGCATTTT. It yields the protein CAISDRGNQPQHF.

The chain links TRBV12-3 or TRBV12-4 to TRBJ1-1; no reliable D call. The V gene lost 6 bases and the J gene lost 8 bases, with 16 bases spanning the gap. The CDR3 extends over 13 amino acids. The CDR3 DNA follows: TGTGCCAGCAGACCCCCGAGAGACTCAGAAGCTTTCTTT. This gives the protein CASRPPRDSEAFF.